This T cell receptor (beta chain) comes out of a study of blood T cell repertoires in COVID-19. Study context: Spain, Italy and the United States supplied samples that represented acute and convalescent COVID-19. Sources were T cells, B-cell-depleted T cells, or PBMCs; the material itself was cDNA or gDNA.

Original data processing: Scientists estimated how many nucleated cells there were by amplifying reference gene primers. Data came from immunoSEQ multiplex PCR; TCRdb stores just in-frame clones and leaves some out. V, J and clone size are taken as reported in that table, and D and trimming were inferred from the DNA itself. The top ten hold roughly 7% of the sample, which has more than 60,000 clones, 80% to 90% seen once. The CDR3 totals 16 residues. Germline CDR1 and CDR2: MNHEY and SVGEGT. Trimming cost V 6 bases and J 1 base, with 15 bases left between them. The receptor's source is a man aged 55 to 70 with acute or convalescent COVID-19. The sequencing sample was made of peripheral blood. The chain combines TRBV6-2 or TRBV6-3 with TRBJ2-2; D may be TRBD1 (8 bases). The CDR3 here is CASSRTGGVNTGELFF. The CDR3 DNA reads as TGTGCCAGCAGCCGCACAGGGGGGGTGAACACCGGGGAGCTGTTTTTT.